These T cell receptor beta chains were read from a single sample in a study of blood T cells in healthy people across ages. TCRdb re-analysed the 5' RACE reads in MiXCR, keeping a single row per CDR3 protein. The table has about 1,500,000 distinct CDR3 sequences, under 30% seen once. Sequencing was performed on blood. The receptors here all came from a woman under 40 in good health. Each CDR3 is given with its conserved first and last residue. D genes are given only for firm matches. Size tells how often a clone was seen (once, few, many) or the class of an expanded clone, and some rows leave it out.

clone size | D gene | J gene | V gene | CDR3 DNA | CDR3 protein
. | . | TRBJ2-7 | TRBV7-9 | TGTGCCAGCAGCTTGGGGGCCGGGACACGACACTACGAGCAGTACTTC | CASSLGAGTRHYEQYF
few | TRBD1 | TRBJ1-2 | TRBV5-1 | TGCGCCAGCAGCTCCCGGGACAGCTCTTATGGCTACACCTTC | CASSSRDSSYGYTF
few | . | TRBJ2-5 | TRBV7-2 | TGTGCCAGCAGCTCCTTGGGGTCAAGGGGGGAGACCCAGTACTTC | CASSSLGSRGETQYF
many | . | TRBJ2-1 | TRBV18 | TGTGCCAGCTCACCGGCGATCCACAATGAGCAGTTCTTC | CASSPAIHNEQFF
many | . | TRBJ2-7 | TRBV10-3 | TGTGCCATCAGTGAGTCCAACACGAATTCCTACGAGCAGTACTTC | CAISESNTNSYEQYF
many | . | TRBJ1-2 | TRBV20-1 | TGCAGTGCCACCGGGACATTCGGCTACACCTTC | CSATGTFGYTF
. | . | TRBJ2-1 | TRBV12-3/TRBV12-4 | TGTGCCAGCACCAGTGAATTCGGGACTTCCTACAATGAGCAGTTCTTC | CASTSEFGTSYNEQFF
many | TRBD2 | TRBJ2-1 | TRBV4-3 | TGCGCCAGCAGTCGGACTAGCGGGAGCATCAATGAGCAGTTCTTC | CASSRTSGSINEQFF
many | TRBD2 | TRBJ2-1 | TRBV7-8 | TGTGCCAGCAGCTTAGATAGACTAGCGGGAGTTAAGAGCTCCTACAATGAGCAGTTCTTC | CASSLDRLAGVKSSYNEQFF
. | TRBD1 | TRBJ2-5 | TRBV27 | TGTGCCAGCAGTTTCGGACAGGGGTTGAGGTGGGAGCAGTACTTC | CASSFGQGLRWEQYF